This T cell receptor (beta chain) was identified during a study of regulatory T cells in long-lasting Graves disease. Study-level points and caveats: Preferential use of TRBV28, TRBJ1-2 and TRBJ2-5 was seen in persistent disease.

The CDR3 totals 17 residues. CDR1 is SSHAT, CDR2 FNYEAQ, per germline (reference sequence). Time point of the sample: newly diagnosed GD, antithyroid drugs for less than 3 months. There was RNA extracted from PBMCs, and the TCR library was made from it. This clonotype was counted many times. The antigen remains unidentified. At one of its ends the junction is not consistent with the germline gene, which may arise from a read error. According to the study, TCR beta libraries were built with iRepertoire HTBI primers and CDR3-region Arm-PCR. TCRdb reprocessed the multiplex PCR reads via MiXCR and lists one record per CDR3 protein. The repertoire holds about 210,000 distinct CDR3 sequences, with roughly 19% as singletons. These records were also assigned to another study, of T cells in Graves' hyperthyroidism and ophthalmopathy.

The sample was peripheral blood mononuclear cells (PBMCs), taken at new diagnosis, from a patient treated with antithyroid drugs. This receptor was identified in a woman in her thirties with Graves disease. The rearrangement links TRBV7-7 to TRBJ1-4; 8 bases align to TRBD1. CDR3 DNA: TGTGCTAGCAGCGCCTCACGCGACAGGGGAACTAATGAAAAACTGTTTTTT. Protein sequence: CASSASRDRGTNEKLFF.